This TCR beta chain was identified in a study of blood T cell repertoires in COVID-19. Whole-study context: Samples representing acute and convalescent COVID-19 were sourced from the United States, Italy and Spain. Nucleic acid was either cDNA or gDNA, and it came from T cells, B-cell-depleted T cells, or PBMCs.

Per the study methods: Estimation of nucleated cell counts relied on the amplification of reference gene primers. Assay used: immunoSEQ multiplex PCR; TCRdb lists only in-frame clones, some missing. That table furnishes V, J and clone size, whereas the DNA furnished D and trimming. The table records approximately 210,000 clones, around 82% of them present only once. CDR1 and CDR2 (germline): LNHDA, SQIVND (reference sequence). V was shortened by 0 bases and J by 0 bases, with 14 bases between the two germline ends. The CDR3 runs to 18 residues. The sequence was collected from a woman over 75 with acute or convalescent COVID-19. Source material: peripheral blood. The chain carries TRBV19 and TRBJ1-4; D is possibly TRBD1 (5 bases). CDR3 in DNA: TGTGCCAGTAGTATAGAGGGGCACTTATCCACAACTAATGAAAAACTGTTTTTT. Translation gives CASSIEGHLSTTNEKLFF. The full variable domain, completed using reference TRBV19 and TRBJ1-4, is DGGITQSPKYLFRKEGQNVTLSCEQNLNHDAMYWYRQDPGQGLRLIYYSQIVNDFQKGDIAEGYSVSREKKESFPLTVTSAQKNPTAFYLCASSIEGHLSTTNEKLFFGSGTQLSVL.